This T cell receptor beta chain was profiled in a study of radiotherapy plus CTLA-4 blockade in lung cancer. Study outcomes and limitations: There was expansion of tumor-derived TCR clones in blood after radiotherapy plus ipilimumab.

A note on this clone: Its antigen remains unknown.

CDR1 and CDR2 (germline): SNHLY, FYNNEI. The CDR3 contains 18 residues. The V gene end was trimmed by 5 bases and the J gene end by 6 bases; junction bases not matched to a gene: 14. Sequenced by immunoSEQ multiplex PCR; TCRdb stores in-frame clones only, minus some. The table shows some 96,000 clones, with almost 90% occurring only once. Ipilimumab CTLA-4 blockade and focal radiation were given to patients with chemo-refractory metastatic non-small-cell lung cancer. The starting material was peripheral blood, obtained from a patient treated with radiotherapy plus ipilimumab. This receptor was obtained from a human donor with non-small cell lung cancer that progressed on radiotherapy plus ipilimumab. The chain couples TRBV2 to TRBJ2-1, with TRBD2 matching over 12 bases. CDR3 sequence (DNA): TGTGCCAGCAGTCCGGGACAGGGGCTAGCGGGAGGGCTCAATGAGCAGTTCTTC. This codes for CASSPGQGLAGGLNEQFF.